The sequence of this T cell receptor (beta chain) was determined in a study of T cell responses to AZD1222 COVID-19 vaccine. Using immunoSEQ multiplex PCR, the repertoire was profiled, and TCRdb retains in-frame clones only, with some absent. The sample lists approximately 100,000 clones; 80% to 95% were seen once. Note on this clone: Its target is unknown.

Study conclusions and caveats: Donor demographics were predominantly white British with a female majority; clonal diversity may be underestimated. Baseline serostatus was positive in only a handful of AZD1222 recipients.

The sequence was obtained from an adult in good health. Sample: peripheral blood, taken on day 0 of AZD1222 vaccination.

This CDR3 reads CASSKGKDRGPYGYTF. In nucleotides, the CDR3 is TGTGCCAGCAGCAAAGGGAAGGACAGAGGTCCCTATGGCTACACCTTC. This chain joins TRBV21-1 and TRBJ1-2; the D segment call TRBD1 is taken from the table without a DNA check. TRBV21-1 is termed a pseudogene. This CDR3 region has 16 residues.